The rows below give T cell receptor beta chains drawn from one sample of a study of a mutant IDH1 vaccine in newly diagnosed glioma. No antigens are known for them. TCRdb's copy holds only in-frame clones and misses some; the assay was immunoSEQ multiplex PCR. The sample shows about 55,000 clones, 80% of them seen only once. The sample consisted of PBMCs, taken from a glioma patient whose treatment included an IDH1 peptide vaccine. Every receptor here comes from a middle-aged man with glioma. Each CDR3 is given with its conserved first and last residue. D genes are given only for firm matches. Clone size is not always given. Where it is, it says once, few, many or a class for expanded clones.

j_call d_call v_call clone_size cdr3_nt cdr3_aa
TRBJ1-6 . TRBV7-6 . TGTGCCAGCAGCTTAGCAGAGGGATCCTATAATTCACCCCTCCACTTT CASSLAEGSYNSPLHF
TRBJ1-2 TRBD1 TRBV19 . TGTGCCAGTACCGTCAGGACAGGGGAAGGCTACACCTTC CASTVRTGEGYTF
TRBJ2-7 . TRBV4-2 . TGTGCCAGCAGCCAAGTTCCAGGGGACGAGCAGTACTTC CASSQVPGDEQYF
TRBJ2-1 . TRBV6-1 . TGTGCCAGCTTAGGGATCAATGAGCAGTTCTTC CASLGINEQFF
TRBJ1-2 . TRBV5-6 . TGTGCCAGCAGCTTGTCGGCGGACTACACCTTC CASSLSADYTF
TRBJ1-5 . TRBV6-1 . TGTGCCAGCAGTGAAGGGACAGCTGGGCCGAATAGTCAGCCCCAGCATTTT CASSEGTAGPNSQPQHF
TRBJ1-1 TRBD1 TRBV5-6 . TGTGCCAGCAGCTTGGGACAGGGGTGGAACACTGAAGCTTTCTTT CASSLGQGWNTEAFF
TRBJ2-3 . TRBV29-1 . TGCAGCGTTGAAGATCGCAGGGGTGGGGCAGATACGCAGTATTTT CSVEDRRGGADTQYF
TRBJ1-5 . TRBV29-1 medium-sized TGCAGCGTTGGGACCAGCAATCAGCCCCAGCATTTT CSVGTSNQPQHF
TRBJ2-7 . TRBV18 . TGTGCCAGCTCACCTCTGGGCTCCGAGCAGTACTTC CASSPLGSEQYF
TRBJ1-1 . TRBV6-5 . TGTGCCAGCAGTTACTCGATCCAGGGAACCGGCGAAGCTTTCTTT CASSYSIQGTGEAFF
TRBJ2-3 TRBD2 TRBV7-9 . TGTGCCACTAGATCAGCGGGGGAAGCAGATACGCAGTATTTT CATRSAGEADTQYF
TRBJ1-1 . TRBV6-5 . TGTGCCAGCAGTTCGGACAGTTACACTGAAGCTTTCTTT CASSSDSYTEAFF
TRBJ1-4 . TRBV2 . TGTGCCAGCAGGGAGGACGGGCTCACTAATGAAAAACTGTTTTTT CASREDGLTNEKLFF
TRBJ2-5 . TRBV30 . TGTGCCTGGTCTCGGGGAGTCCAAGAGACCCAGTACTTC CAWSRGVQETQYF
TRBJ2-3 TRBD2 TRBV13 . TGTGCCAGCAGCCTGGCGGGGGGGTCAGATACGCAGTATTTT CASSLAGGSDTQYF
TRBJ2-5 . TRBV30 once TGTGCCTGGACCAAGTCTGAGACCCAGTACTTC CAWTKSETQYF
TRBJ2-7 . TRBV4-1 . TGCGCCAGCAGCCCTTACCGGGGGCCCCAGTCCTACGAGCAGTACTTC CASSPYRGPQSYEQYF
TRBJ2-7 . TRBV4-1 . TGCGCCAGCAGCCAAGATTTGTACGGGACCTACGAGCAGTACTTC CASSQDLYGTYEQYF
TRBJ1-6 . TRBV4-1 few TGCGCCAGCAGCCAAGATGGCGGTTCAGCCCTCTTTCCCCTCCACTTT CASSQDGGSALFPLHF
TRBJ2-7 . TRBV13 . TGTGCCAGCAGCACACGTCGGGGCTACGAGCAGTACTTC CASSTRRGYEQYF
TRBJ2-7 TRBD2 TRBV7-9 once TGTGCCAGCAGCCGACCCGGGAGGCCCTCCTACGAGCAGTACTTC CASSRPGRPSYEQYF
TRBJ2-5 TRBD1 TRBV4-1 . TGCGCCAGCAGCACGGGACAGGCGGAGACCCAGTACTTC CASSTGQAETQYF
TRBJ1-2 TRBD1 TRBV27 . TGTGCCAGCAGTCGGGACAGGGGGCCTGCTAACTATGGCTACACCTTC CASSRDRGPANYGYTF
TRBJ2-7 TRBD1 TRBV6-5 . TGTGCCAGCAGGCGGGACAGGGGAACCTACGAGCAGTACTTC CASRRDRGTYEQYF
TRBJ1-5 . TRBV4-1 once TGCGCCAGCAGCCAAGTGAGTGAGGGGACGCAACCCCAGCATTTT CASSQVSEGTQPQHF
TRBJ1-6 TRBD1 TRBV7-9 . TGTGCCAGCAGCTCAACCGGGACAGGGCATTCACCCCTCCACTTT CASSSTGTGHSPLHF
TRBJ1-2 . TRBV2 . TGTGCCAGCATGGCCTCTAACTATGGCTACACCTTC CASMASNYGYTF
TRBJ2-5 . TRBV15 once TGTGCCACCAGCAGAGTAATTTTTGGAGTGCAAGAGACCCAGTACTTC CATSRVIFGVQETQYF
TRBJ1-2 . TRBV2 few TGTGCCAGCACCCCAGCCGGTAACTATGGCTACACCTTC CASTPAGNYGYTF
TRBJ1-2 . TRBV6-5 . TGTGCCAGCAGTTTGTCTGGGGCGAGGGGCTACACCTTC CASSLSGARGYTF
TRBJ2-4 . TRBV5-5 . TGTGCCAGCAGCTTGAGGGGGGCGGGGGCCAAAAACATTCAGTACTTC CASSLRGAGAKNIQYF
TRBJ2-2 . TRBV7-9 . TGTGCCAGCAGCTTCCTGACAGACACCGGGGAGCTGTTTTTT CASSFLTDTGELFF
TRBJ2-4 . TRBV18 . TGTGCCAGCTCCCAAACGGAGGAGTTAGCCAAAAACATTCAGTACTTC CASSQTEELAKNIQYF
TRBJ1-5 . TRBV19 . TGTGCCAGTAGTATTCTCAGCGGGGGCAATCAGCCCCAGCATTTT CASSILSGGNQPQHF
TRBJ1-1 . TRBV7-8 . TGTGCCAGCAGCTTAAGGGCCAGGGCGTTCACTGAAGCTTTCTTT CASSLRARAFTEAFF
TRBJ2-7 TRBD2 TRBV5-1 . TGCGCCAGCAGCTTGGGAAACAGCGGGGGCGGGGACGAGCAGTACTTC CASSLGNSGGGDEQYF
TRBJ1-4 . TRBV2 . TGTGCCAGCAGTGAAGAAACAAGGGTAACTAATGAAAAACTGTTTTTT CASSEETRVTNEKLFF
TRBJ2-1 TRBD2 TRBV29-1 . TGCAGCGTTGAAGATAGTCGCGGACTAGCGGGGGATAATGAGCAGTTCTTC CSVEDSRGLAGDNEQFF
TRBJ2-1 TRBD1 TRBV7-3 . TGTGCCAGCAGCTCGGGACAGGACAATGAGCAGTTCTTC CASSSGQDNEQFF
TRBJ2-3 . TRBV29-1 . TGCAGCGTTGGGGGAAGGGTGTTGGGCACAGATACGCAGTATTTT CSVGGRVLGTDTQYF
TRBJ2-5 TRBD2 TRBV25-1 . TGTGCCAGCAGTGAAACCAGGACTAGGTTCCAAGAGACCCAGTACTTC CASSETRTRFQETQYF
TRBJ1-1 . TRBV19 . TGTGCCAGTATGGAGGGCGGCACTGAAGCTTTCTTT CASMEGGTEAFF
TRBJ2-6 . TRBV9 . TGTGCCAGCAGCGTATACCCAATCGAAACCCGGCAGATAGTCTCTGGGGCCAACGTCCTGACTTTC CASSVYPIETRQIVSGANVLTF
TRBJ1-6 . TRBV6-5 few TGTGCCAGCACCCCCGAGTCGGATTCACCCCTCCACTTT CASTPESDSPLHF
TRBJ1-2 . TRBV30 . TGTGCCTGGAGTGTACTCTCTCATGGCTACACCTTC CAWSVLSHGYTF